A single sample gave rise to the 29 T cell receptor beta chains below, sequenced in a study of cytomegalovirus exposure and HLA in healthy donors. Both 60 Vbeta primers and 13 Jbeta primers went into the PCR. The data were produced by immunoSEQ multiplex PCR, yet TCRdb's version contains in-frame clones alone and is incomplete. The sample lists roughly 300,000 clones, roughly 85% seen once, with 3.5% to 4% in the top ten. Sequenced sample: PBMCs. Source of these receptors: a middle-aged man in good health and CMV-seropositive.

The chain links TRBV19 to TRBJ1-5; D remains unclear. The germline CDR1 and CDR2 sequences are LNHDA and SQIVND (reference sequence). This CDR3 is built from 16 residues. With 5 bases removed from V and 0 bases from J, the gap between germline ends came to 14 bases. The CDR3 DNA follows: TGTGCCAGTAGTTGGAGGACGTCAAATAGCAATCAGCCCCAGCATTTT. Translation gives CASSWRTSNSNQPQHF.

CDR3 in amino acids: CAWSVGDRGTYEQYF. CDR3 nucleotide sequence: TGTGCCTGGAGTGTAGGCGACAGGGGTACCTACGAGCAGTACTTC. This chain connects TRBV30 to TRBJ2-7; 8 bases line up with TRBD1. In germline, CDR1 is GTSNPN, CDR2 SVGIG (reference sequence). V shed 0 bases and J 2 bases; nucleotides not matched to a gene: 6. The length of the CDR3 is 15 residues.

Notes on this clone: Other nucleotide sequences in the sample specify the same CDR3. This chain links TRBV18 with TRBJ1-1; TRBD1 is a possible D gene (5 bases). Trimming stripped 1 base from V and 0 bases from J, with 6 bases between. This CDR3 comprises 14 residues. The V gene's germline CDR1 is KGHSH and CDR2 LQKENI. The CDR3 DNA sequence: TGTGCCAGCTCACCACAGGGGTTGAACACTGAAGCTTTCTTT. Its protein is CASSPQGLNTEAFF.

This chain joins TRBV30 and TRBJ1-2, with TRBD1 matching over 9 bases. J lost 4 bases, V lost 3 bases, and 6 bases had no gene match. Germline lookup yields CDR1 GTSNPN and CDR2 SVGIG (reference sequence). CDR3 length: 14 residues. In DNA, the CDR3 is TGTGCCTGGAGCCCGGGACAGGGAGGCTATGGCTACACCTTC. Protein: CAWSPGQGGYGYTF.

This chain joins TRBV18 and TRBJ1-1, with TRBD1 identical over 9 bases. V shed 3 bases, J shed 3 bases, and the junction held 5 bases outside the gene matches. There are 15 residues in the CDR3. Germline V gives CDR1 KGHSH, CDR2 LQKENI. The CDR3 loop reads CASSPLQGADTEAFF. CDR3 DNA: TGTGCCAGCTCACCGCTACAGGGGGCCGACACTGAAGCTTTCTTT.

V gene TRBV5-1 combines with J gene TRBJ2-3, with 7 bases identical to TRBD2. V lost 3 bases to trimming and J lost 4 bases; unmatched junction nucleotides: 5. Germline V gene lookup returns CDR1 SGHRS and CDR2 YFSETQ. This CDR3 spans 14 amino acids. The CDR3 bases are TGCGCCAGCAGCTGGGGGGGTGGTGCAGATACGCAGTATTTT. Translation gives CASSWGGGADTQYF. The full variable domain, with the rest looked up from reference TRBV5-1 and TRBJ2-3, is KAGVTQTPRYLIKTRGQQVTLSCSPISGHRSVSWYQQTPGQGLQFLFEYFSETQRNKGNFPGRFSGRQFSNSRSEMNVSTLELGDSALYLCASSWGGGADTQYFGPGTRLTVL.

The chain is built from TRBV19 and TRBJ2-5; D uncertain. Trimming removed 3 bases from V and 5 bases from J, with 4 bases in between. The germline CDR1 and CDR2 sequences are LNHDA and SQIVND (reference sequence). The CDR3 runs to 11 residues. The CDR3 loop is CASSIRETQYF. The CDR3 bases are TGTGCCAGTAGTATCCGGGAGACCCAGTACTTC.

For this clone: An end of the junction does not agree with germline; a read error may underlie this. The V and J genes are TRBV10-2 and TRBJ1-4; D gene uncertain. CDR3 length equals 15 residues. The V gene's germline CDR1 is WSHSY and CDR2 SAAADI. The CDR3 nucleotides read TGCGTCAGCAGTACTCGGGGTGTCCAAGGCGAAAAACTGTTTTTT. Its protein is CVSSTRGVQGEKLFF.

This clone was seen only once. The V and J genes are TRBV10-1 and TRBJ2-5; maybe TRBD1 (6 bases). The V gene lost 0 bases and the J gene lost 2 bases, with 13 bases spanning the gap. The CDR3 runs 16 residues. Germline loops: CDR1 WNHNN, CDR2 SYGVQD (reference sequence). The CDR3 sequence is CASSESGRGLQETQYF. The CDR3 coding sequence is TGCGCCAGCAGTGAGTCGGGCAGGGGCCTACAAGAGACCCAGTACTTC.

This clone was seen a single time. The chain joins TRBV6-5 to TRBJ1-1, with 7 bases identical to TRBD1. Germline V gene sequence: CDR1 MNHEY, CDR2 SVGAGI. With 1 base clipped from V and 4 bases from J, the junction kept 6 bases outside the gene matches. This CDR3 is 15 amino acids long. The CDR3 DNA is TGTGCCAGCAGTTACTTCCAGGGGGGTTTCACTGAAGCTTTCTTT. This sequence encodes CASSYFQGGFTEAFF.

This clone was counted between two and nine times. The V call is TRBV25-1, the J call TRBJ1-2, with D uncertain. Germline values: CDR1 MGHDK, CDR2 SYGVNS. V was shortened by 1 base and J by 6 bases, with 9 bases between the two germline ends. The CDR3 consists of 13 residues. The CDR3 sequence is CASSEWQEDGYTF. The DNA of the CDR3 is TGTGCCAGCAGTGAATGGCAGGAGGATGGCTACACCTTC.

The chain couples TRBV6-6 to TRBJ2-7; 9 bases are shared with TRBD2. The germline V gene has CDR1 MNHNY and CDR2 SVGAGI (reference sequence). The CDR3 runs to 16 residues. J lost 2 bases, V lost 3 bases, and 8 bases had no gene match. CDR3 nucleotide sequence: TGTGCCAGCAGTTATGGGTCGCTAGCGGGGACCTACGAGCAGTACTTC. Translated, it gives CASSYGSLAGTYEQYF.

The chain carries TRBV2 and TRBJ2-1, with 8 bases lining up with TRBD2. Trimming cost V 4 bases and J 2 bases; bases outside gene matches: 13. The CDR3 totals 18 residues. Looked up from germline, CDR1 is SNHLY and CDR2 is FYNNEI. The CDR3, as DNA: TGTGCCAGCAGTGTGGAGACTAGCGTCCTCAACCCCTACAATGAGCAGTTCTTC. Encoded protein: CASSVETSVLNPYNEQFF.

CDR3 in DNA: TGCGCCAGCACACGCCTAGCGGAACAAGAGACCCAGTACTTC. Protein: CASTRLAEQETQYF. The V gene is TRBV5-1, the J gene TRBJ2-5, with TRBD2 matching over 7 bases. The CDR3 totals 14 residues. Germline lookup yields CDR1 SGHRS and CDR2 YFSETQ. V was clipped by 6 bases and J by 2 bases; unmatched bases: 7.

This clone has only one observation. The CDR3 loop is CASRSGAASNQPQHF. The DNA for the CDR3 is TGTGCCAGCCGAAGCGGGGCGGCTAGCAATCAGCCCCAGCATTTT. The genes are TRBV28 and TRBJ1-5; perhaps TRBD1 as D (5 bases). The germline gives CDR1 MDHEN, CDR2 SYDVKM. The CDR3 is made up of 15 amino acids. V lost 8 bases and J lost 0, with 14 bases in between. Combining the CDR3 with reference TRBV28 and TRBJ1-5 gives the whole variable domain DVKVTQSSRYLVKRTGEKVFLECVQDMDHENMFWYRQDPGLGLRLIYFSYDVKMKEKGDIPEGYSVSREKKERFSLILESASTNQTSMYLCASRSGAASNQPQHFGDGTRLSIL.

The chain is built from TRBV2 and TRBJ1-5; D unresolved. V lost 6 bases, J lost 4 bases, and 10 bases lay in between. Germline V gives CDR1 SNHLY, CDR2 FYNNEI. The CDR3 contains 13 residues. The CDR3 nucleotides read TGTGCCAGCAGGGTCAGCGGGAATCAGCCCCAGCATTTT. It encodes CASRVSGNQPQHF.

This clone was counted once. The chain couples TRBV5-6 to TRBJ2-3; D unclear. This CDR3 has 16 amino acids. Trimming removed 1 base from V and 0 bases from J, with 12 bases in between. Per germline, CDR1 SGHDT and CDR2 YYEEEE. The CDR3 DNA reads as TGTGCCAGCAGCTTGAACGGAGCCCCGAGCACAGATACGCAGTATTTT. Translation: CASSLNGAPSTDTQYF.

A few counts support this clone. The chain has TRBV25-1 and TRBJ2-5; 11 bases are a match to TRBD1. The CDR3 consists of 15 residues. V was pared by 0 bases and J by 4 bases, with 1 base of the junction left unmatched. The germline V gene encodes CDR1 MGHDK and CDR2 SYGVNS. As DNA, the CDR3 is TGTGCCAGCAGTGAATACGGGACAGGGGGAGAGACCCAGTACTTC. Protein product: CASSEYGTGGETQYF.

The V call is TRBV5-1, the J call TRBJ2-7; 8 nucleotides line up with TRBD2. Germline trimming cut 0 bases from V and 3 bases from J; bases unmatched to any gene: 5. Germline lookup yields CDR1 SGHRS and CDR2 YFSETQ. The CDR3 covers 15 residues. The CDR3 DNA reads TGCGCCAGCAGCTTGGCCGGGGGGGCTGGCTACGAGCAGTACTTC. Translating gives CASSLAGGAGYEQYF. The entire variable domain, with the rest obtained from reference TRBV5-1 and TRBJ2-7, is as follows: KAGVTQTPRYLIKTRGQQVTLSCSPISGHRSVSWYQQTPGQGLQFLFEYFSETQRNKGNFPGRFSGRQFSNSRSEMNVSTLELGDSALYLCASSLAGGAGYEQYFGPGTRLTVT.

V is TRBV18 and J is TRBJ1-2; D ambiguous. This CDR3 spans 11 amino acids. Germline CDR1 is KGHSH and CDR2 is LQKENI. Deletions cut 6 bases from V and 8 bases from J, with 10 bases between. CDR3 protein: CASSSPEGYTF. CDR3 nucleotides: TGTGCCAGCTCTTCTCCGGAGGGCTACACCTTC. The entire variable domain, with the rest obtained from reference TRBV18 and TRBJ1-2, is as follows: NAGVMQNPRHLVRRRGQEARLRCSPMKGHSHVYWYRQLPEEGLKFMVYLQKENIIDESGMPKERFSAEFPKEGPSILRIQQVVRGDSAAYFCASSSPEGYTFGSGTRLTVV.

On this clone itself: Other DNA sequences in this sample translate to the same CDR3. The genes are TRBV5-1 and TRBJ1-5; 11 nucleotides agree with TRBD1. V lost 4 bases to trimming and J lost 4 bases; unmatched junction nucleotides: 4. CDR1 and CDR2 (germline): SGHRS, YFSETQ. This CDR3 has 15 amino acids. CDR3: CASSLGTGGNQPQHF. For the CDR3, the DNA is TGCGCCAGCAGCCTGGGGACAGGGGGTAATCAGCCCCAGCATTTT.

The chain recombines TRBV9 with TRBJ2-2, with a weak D call TRBD1 (6 bases). CDR1 SGDLS and CDR2 YYNGEE come from the germline V gene. The CDR3 totals 15 residues. V was cut by 4 bases and J by 1 base, with 11 bases left in between. CDR3 sequence reads: CASSPSGQNTGELFF. DNA for the CDR3: TGTGCCAGCAGCCCCTCGGGACAGAACACCGGGGAGCTGTTTTTT.

This rearrangement joins TRBV5-4 to TRBJ1-3; 9 bases line up with TRBD1. V lost 4 bases to trimming and J lost 0 bases; unmatched junction nucleotides: 11. CDR1 and CDR2 from the germline V gene are SGHNT and YYREEE (reference sequence). The CDR3 loop spans 18 amino acids. The CDR3 spells CASSPRVGQGRSGNTIYF. Here the CDR3 DNA reads TGTGCCAGCAGCCCCCGAGTGGGACAGGGCCGCTCTGGAAACACCATATATTTT.

The chain employs TRBV6-5 and TRBJ2-7, with 8 nucleotides matching TRBD1. Germline values: CDR1 MNHEY, CDR2 SVGAGI. This CDR3 is built from 14 residues. After removal of 4 bases from V and 4 bases from J, the junction contained 6 bases not matched to a gene. CDR3 in DNA: TGTGCCAGCAGTTCCCGGGACAGGAATTACGAGCAGTACTTC. Protein: CASSSRDRNYEQYF.

This chain links TRBV11-3 with TRBJ2-2; D possibly corresponds to TRBD2 (7 bases). Trimming removed 5 bases at V and 6 bases at J, with 13 bases between. CDR1 SGHNT and CDR2 YENEEA come from the germline V gene. There are 14 residues in the CDR3. The CDR3 DNA follows: TGTGCCAGCAGCCCAAGGGGGGGGGCCGGGGAGCTGTTTTTT. This encodes CASSPRGGAGELFF.

This clone was detected only a few times. The chain employs TRBV28 and TRBJ1-5, with 7 bases lining up with TRBD1. Germline CDR1 reads MDHEN; CDR2 reads SYDVKM. Trimming at V came to 4 bases and at J to 2 bases, leaving 5 bases not matched to a gene. CDR3 length: 15 amino acids. In nucleotides, the CDR3 is TGTGCCAGCAGTTACAGGGACAGCGGCAATCAGCCCCAGCATTTT. It is translated as CASSYRDSGNQPQHF.

The chain carries TRBV7-9 and TRBJ2-7; tentative D call: TRBD2 (5 bases). Trimming took off 5 bases at V and 5 bases at J, with 16 bases between the two ends. The CDR3 loop spans 14 amino acids. The germline V gene has CDR1 SEHNR and CDR2 FQNEAQ (reference sequence). In nucleotides, the CDR3 is TGTGCCAGCAGCCCTTGGCGAGGGCGAGACGAGCAGTACTTC. Its translation is CASSPWRGRDEQYF. Variable domain in full (rest from reference TRBV7-9 and TRBJ2-7): DTGVSQNPRHKITKRGQNVTFRCDPISEHNRLYWYRQTLGQGPEFLTYFQNEAQLEKSRLLSDRFSAERPKGSFSTLEIQRTEQGDSAMYLCASSPWRGRDEQYFGPGTRLTVT.

This clone was recorded a few times. V gene TRBV4-2 combines with J gene TRBJ2-1; 9 bases agree with TRBD2. The CDR3 runs 15 residues. Germline-derived CDR1 and CDR2 are LGHNA and YNFKEQ. The junction had 7 bases not matched to a gene; V was cut back by 2 bases and J by 8 bases. The CDR3 reads CASSQPVAGVYEQFF. In nucleotides, the CDR3 is TGTGCCAGCAGCCAACCCGTAGCGGGAGTCTATGAGCAGTTCTTC.

The rearrangement uses TRBV4-2 and TRBJ2-1, with TRBD2 matching 13 bases. CDR3 length: 16 amino acids. After removal of 1 base from V and 8 bases from J, the junction contained 5 bases not matched to a gene. Germline CDR1 reads LGHNA; CDR2 reads YNFKEQ. The CDR3 loop reads CASSQVTSGRGDEQFF. CDR3 bases: TGTGCCAGCAGCCAAGTTACTAGCGGGAGGGGGGATGAGCAGTTCTTC.